A single T cell receptor beta chain is shown here with its context. Here immunoSEQ multiplex PCR was the method, and the copy in TCRdb shows in-frame clones only, minus some. The table has 70,000 or so clones, 92% seen once. This sample was included in a study of technical replicates of blood from a few donors. From germline, CDR1 is LNHDA and CDR2 SQIVND (reference sequence). The CDR3 has 14 amino acids. The J segment lost 2 bases and the V segment lost 4 bases, leaving 1 base of the junction unmatched. This sequence originates from a human donor in good health. The sequenced sample was T cells isolated from PBMCs. The chain uses TRBV19 and TRBJ2-1, with 8 bases lining up with TRBD2. The DNA of the CDR3 is TGTGCCAGTAGTAGTAGCGGGGCCTACAATGAGCAGTTCTTC. Translating gives CASSSSGAYNEQFF.